This T cell receptor (beta chain) was recorded in a study of T cells after posttransplantation cyclophosphamide. Findings of the study overall: Blood and skin or GI T cell repertoires showed limited TRB overlap. Later post-transplant blood repertoires were often dominated by donor CD8+ memory clones. Recipient CMV seropositivity and CMV reactivation strongly tracked TRB clonality.

Treatment was busulfan-fludarabine conditioning, a marrow graft, and cyclophosphamide on days +3 and +4. Produced via immunoSEQ multiplex PCR; TCRdb's table is partial and in-frame only. The sample includes around 17,000 clones, around 73% seen only once; the top ten take around 30%. The V segment lost 4 bases and the J segment 6 bases; nucleotides outside the gene matches: 9. Germline CDR1 is SGHRS and CDR2 is YFSETQ. The CDR3 has 14 residues. Concerning this clone: What it recognizes is unknown.

The chain links TRBV5-1 to TRBJ2-7; 8 bases match TRBD1. Sequenced here: CD8+ T cells sorted from PBMCs, sampled approximately 1,900 days after a stem cell transplant with posttransplant cyclophosphamide. The clonotype originates from a female patient aged 40-50 years who received an allogeneic stem cell transplant from a related donor, was CMV-positive, and had no GVHD. A share of the T cells may be of graft donor origin. CDR3 region: CASSLEPGGREQYF. The CDR3 DNA sequence: TGCGCCAGCAGCCTAGAACCAGGGGGCCGCGAGCAGTACTTC.